This T cell receptor beta chain was found in a study of blood T cells in healthy people across ages. Findings and limits, study-wide: Estimates based on one million T cells were treated as lower bounds.

Between the trimmed V and J ends, which lost 0 bases and 6 bases, there was a span of 19 bases. This CDR3 has 16 amino acids. Germline V gene lookup returns CDR1 SGHRS and CDR2 YFSETQ. Then a second PCR, running about 7 to 11 cycles, was carried out with a sample-barcoded 5' primer and a J-beta primer mix. TCRdb recomputed calls from the 5' RACE reads with MiXCR, one row per CDR3 protein. The sample holds around 1.5 million distinct CDR3 sequences, around 59% seen once. This clonotype was seen just once. What it recognizes is unknown. Sample: blood. The source of this sequence is a man younger than 30 in good health. The rearrangement joins TRBV5-1 to TRBJ2-7; a possible D gene is TRBD2 (5 bases). In nucleotides, the CDR3 is TGCGCCAGCAGCTTGGTTGGGAGCGTCCGACCGGGCGAGCAGTACTTC. Its translation is CASSLVGSVRPGEQYF. Full variable domain (remainder filled in from reference TRBV5-1 and TRBJ2-7): KAGVTQTPRYLIKTRGQQVTLSCSPISGHRSVSWYQQTPGQGLQFLFEYFSETQRNKGNFPGRFSGRQFSNSRSEMNVSTLELGDSALYLCASSLVGSVRPGEQYFGPGTRLTVT.